The source of this TCR beta chain is a study of shared clonotypes between healthy human individuals. Whole-study results and caveats: What limited the represented genetic and exposure-history diversity was the small number of donors.

In the naive CD8 group, cells lacked CD45RO and were positively selected for CCR7, so terminally differentiated effector memory CD45RA+ cells were left out. Adult donors, all healthy and HIV-negative, had no recent acute infections or vaccinations. Using 200 ng DNA, 32,000 or so T cell genomes, the sorted-subset replicate PCRs were run. Original handling: Junction-only immunoSEQ sequences carried no quality scores, so filtering differed. Sequencing used immunoSEQ multiplex PCR; TCRdb keeps in-frame clones, though not all of them. V and J calls and clone size are those listed in that table; D and trimming were worked out from the DNA. Among fewer than 800,000 clones listed, 92% were seen once. Note on this clone: Its antigen remains unidentified.

Trimming left V 8 bases short and J 3 bases short, with 17 bases between. This CDR3 is 14 amino acids long. Germline V gene lookup returns CDR1 SQVTM and CDR2 ANQGSEA. V usage is TRBV29-1 and J usage is TRBJ2-1; tentative D call: TRBD2 (5 bases). The sequencing sample was made of naive CD8+ T cells sorted from blood. This clonotype was sampled from a man aged 25 to 40 in good health. The CDR3 loop reads CSLRDSAYYNEQFF. CDR3 DNA sequence: TGCAGCCTTAGGGATAGCGCGTACTACAATGAGCAGTTCTTC.